The following is a T cell receptor (beta chain) sequence with its context. Its binding antigen is unknown. No per-base quality is available; no much larger clone lies one base away. The data belong to a study of T cell responses to AZD1222 COVID-19 vaccine (dated by TCRdb to 2020 to 2023). Background on the whole study: AZD1222 recipients whose second dose came at about 4 weeks and those whose second dose came at about 12 weeks were combined into one group, since spike-specific TCR depth and breadth did not differ between the two schedules. A total of just over 230 trial participants underwent TCR sequencing, of whom around 210 had received two doses of AZD1222 and approximately 26 had received two doses of the MenACWY control vaccine. Enrollment into the trials was organized by age into subgroups of 18-55, 56-69 and 70-plus years, and those subgroups contained roughly 140, 27 and 60 TCR-sequenced participants, respectively.

Via the germline V gene (reference sequence), CDR1 is MNHEY and CDR2 SMNVEV. V is clipped by 5 bases and J by 2 bases, and the sequence between their germline boundaries is 9 bases long. The CDR3 starts with the cysteine, ends with the phenylalanine, and has 13 residues. Only the CDR3 DNA is retained, 39 bases long and in frame from the first base. This specimen's time point label, per the study, means: baseline before first vaccination. Vaccinee samples were obtained from the UK trials COV001 and COV002, which included a single-blind randomized controlled phase 2/3 trial of AZD1222 (ChAdOx1 nCoV-19) in healthy adults. Trial participant PBMC samples were collected at day 0 and day 28 after the second dose for TCRbeta chain sequencing. Paper-wide results and their limitations: In the small 56-69-year group, the increase in depth fell short of significance, most likely because of low power. Participants were mostly white British and included more females than males, and it was suggested by the authors that clonal diversity may have been underestimated. Reportedly, almost half of the unique spike-specific TCRs recognized epitopes lying outside the regions that are mutated in the B.1.351 and B.1.1.7 variants. Only five to seven AZD1222 recipients were SARS-CoV-2 seropositive at baseline, limiting conclusions about previously exposed vaccinees. Spike-specific TCR breadth and depth rose significantly after two AZD1222 doses compared with day 0 and with MenACWY recipients. CD4 TCRs associated with the vaccine covered the entire spike protein, and the dominant responses were in regions 160-218 and 743-854. Because no day 14 peak-response samples were available, the repertoires could be characterized only after the peak T cell response.

The CDR3 regions of human TCRbeta chains were subjected to immunosequencing. As for the authors' bioinformatics: Repertoire TCRs were matched against a reference library of SARS-CoV-2-specific TCRs generated with the MIRA antigen-specificity platform. Breadth was defined as the fraction of unique TCRs that were SARS-CoV-2-associated, and depth was defined as the fraction of total T cells that were SARS-CoV-2-associated. Using the MIRA data, each spike-specific TCR was mapped to the spike region that the TCR reacts to and placed in a CD4 or CD8 class. Log10-transformed breadth and depth values were compared by one-way ANOVA with Sidak's multiple comparisons tests. TCRdb carries this immuneACCESS record with in-frame sequences only. Its versions omit some clonotypes, under half of them owing to an unresolved V gene in the studies checked, with the rest unexplained. The V and J calls and clone size come from that table; D and trimming were worked out from the DNA. The sample includes 110,000 or so clones, with approximately 90% observed a single time. The ten top clones hold over 4% of the sample.

The chain employs TRBV27 and TRBJ1-1, with no confident D gene call. This receptor was taken from an adult in good health. Here the sequenced sample was peripheral blood, taken on day 0 of AZD1222 vaccination. In nucleotide form, the sequence is TGTGCCAGCAGTCCGCAGGTAAACACTGAAGCTTTCTTT. This sequence encodes CASSPQVNTEAFF.